This TCR beta chain appears in the sequencing data of a study of blood T cell repertoires in COVID-19. Study details: Italy, Spain and the United States were the sources of the convalescent and acute COVID-19 samples. T cells, B-cell-depleted T cells, or PBMCs supplied cDNA or gDNA.

The CDR3 spans 17 residues. Germline CDR1 is MNHEY and CDR2 is SVGEGT. Trimming took off 5 bases at V and 0 bases at J, with 17 bases between the two ends. As handled by the study authors: Reference gene primer amplification gave estimated nucleated cell counts. Some clones are missing from TCRdb's copy, which holds only in-frame ones; the method was immunoSEQ multiplex PCR. V and J calls and clone size are given by that table; D and trimming were obtained from the DNA. The sample includes about 60,000 clones, 85% to 90% of them seen just once. Sequencing used peripheral blood. The sequence came from a human donor with active COVID-19. The donor label of this sample is uncertain. The rearrangement uses TRBV6-2 or TRBV6-3 and TRBJ2-1; D is perhaps TRBD2 (5 bases). The CDR3 bases are TGTGCCAGCAGTACCCCGGTGACGGGAAGCTCCTACAATGAGCAGTTCTTC. Its protein is CASSTPVTGSSYNEQFF.